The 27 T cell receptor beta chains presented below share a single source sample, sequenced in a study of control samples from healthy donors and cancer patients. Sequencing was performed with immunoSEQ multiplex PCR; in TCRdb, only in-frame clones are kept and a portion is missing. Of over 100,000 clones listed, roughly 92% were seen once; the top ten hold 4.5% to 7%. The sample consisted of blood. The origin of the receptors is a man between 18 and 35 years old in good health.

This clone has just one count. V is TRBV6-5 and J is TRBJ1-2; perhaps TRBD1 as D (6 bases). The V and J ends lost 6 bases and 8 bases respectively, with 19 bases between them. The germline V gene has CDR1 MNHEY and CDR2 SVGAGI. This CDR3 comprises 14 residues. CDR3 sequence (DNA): TGTGCCAGCAGCCTCGACGAGGGGGGGAACGGCTACACCTTC. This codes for CASSLDEGGNGYTF.

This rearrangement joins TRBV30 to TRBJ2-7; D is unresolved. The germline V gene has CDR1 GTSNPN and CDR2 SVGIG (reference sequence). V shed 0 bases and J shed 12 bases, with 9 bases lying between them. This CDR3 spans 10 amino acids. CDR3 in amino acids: CAWSVGRTYF. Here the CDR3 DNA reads TGTGCCTGGAGTGTAGGACGTACGTACTTC.

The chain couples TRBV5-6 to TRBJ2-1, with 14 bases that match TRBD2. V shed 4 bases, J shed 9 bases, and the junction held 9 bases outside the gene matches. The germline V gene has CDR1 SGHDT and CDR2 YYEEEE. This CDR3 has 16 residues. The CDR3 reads CASSHGLAGGPTEQFF. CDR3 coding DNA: TGTGCCAGCAGCCACGGACTAGCGGGGGGCCCGACTGAGCAGTTCTTC.

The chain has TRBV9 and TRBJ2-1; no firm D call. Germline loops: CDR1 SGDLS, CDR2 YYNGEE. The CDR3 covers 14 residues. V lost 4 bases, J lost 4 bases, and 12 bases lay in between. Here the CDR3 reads CASSPTSPYNEQFF. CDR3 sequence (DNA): TGTGCCAGCAGCCCAACTTCTCCTTACAATGAGCAGTTCTTC.

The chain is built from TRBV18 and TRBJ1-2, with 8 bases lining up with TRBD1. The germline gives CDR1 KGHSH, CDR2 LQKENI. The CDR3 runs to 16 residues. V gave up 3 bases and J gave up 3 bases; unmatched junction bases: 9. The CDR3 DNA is TGTGCCAGCTCACCCAACAGGGGGGTAGGCGACTATGGCTACACCTTC. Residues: CASSPNRGVGDYGYTF.

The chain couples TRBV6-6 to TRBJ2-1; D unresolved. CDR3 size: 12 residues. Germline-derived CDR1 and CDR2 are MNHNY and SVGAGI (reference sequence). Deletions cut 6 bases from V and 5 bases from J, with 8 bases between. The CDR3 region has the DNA TGTGCCAGCAGGCGGCATAACAATGAGCAGTTCTTC. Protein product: CASRRHNNEQFF.

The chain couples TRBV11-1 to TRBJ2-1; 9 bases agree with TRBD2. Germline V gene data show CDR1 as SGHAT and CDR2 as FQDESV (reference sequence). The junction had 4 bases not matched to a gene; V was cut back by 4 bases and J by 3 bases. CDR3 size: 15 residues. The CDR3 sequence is CASSSSGGRYNEQFF. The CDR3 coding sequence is TGTGCCAGCAGCTCAAGCGGGGGGCGCTACAATGAGCAGTTCTTC.

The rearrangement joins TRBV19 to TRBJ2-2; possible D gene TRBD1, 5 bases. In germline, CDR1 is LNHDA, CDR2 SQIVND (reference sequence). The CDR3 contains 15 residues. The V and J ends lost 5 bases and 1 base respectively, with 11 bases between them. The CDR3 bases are TGTGCCAGTAGTTTATACAGGCGGAACACCGGGGAGCTGTTTTTT. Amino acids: CASSLYRRNTGELFF.

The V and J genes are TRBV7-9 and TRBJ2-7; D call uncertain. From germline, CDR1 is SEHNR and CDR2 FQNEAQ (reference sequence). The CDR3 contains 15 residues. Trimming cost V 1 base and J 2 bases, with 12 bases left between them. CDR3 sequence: CASSLGSPATYEQYF. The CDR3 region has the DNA TGTGCCAGCAGCTTAGGTTCCCCGGCGACCTACGAGCAGTACTTC. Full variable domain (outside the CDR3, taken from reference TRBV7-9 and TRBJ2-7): DTGVSQNPRHKITKRGQNVTFRCDPISEHNRLYWYRQTLGQGPEFLTYFQNEAQLEKSRLLSDRFSAERPKGSFSTLEIQRTEQGDSAMYLCASSLGSPATYEQYFGPGTRLTVT.

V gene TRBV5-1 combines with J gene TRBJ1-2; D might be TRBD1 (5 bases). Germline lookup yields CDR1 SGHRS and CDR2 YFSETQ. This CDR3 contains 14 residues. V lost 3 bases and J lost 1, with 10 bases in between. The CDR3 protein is CASSSTGGNYGYTF. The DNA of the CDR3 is TGCGCCAGCAGCTCAACCGGGGGTAACTATGGCTACACCTTC.

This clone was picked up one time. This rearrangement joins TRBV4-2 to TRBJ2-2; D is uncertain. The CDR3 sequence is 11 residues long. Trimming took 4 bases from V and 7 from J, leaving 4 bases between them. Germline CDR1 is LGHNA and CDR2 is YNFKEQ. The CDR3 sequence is CASSPGGELFF. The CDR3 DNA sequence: TGTGCCAGCAGCCCCGGCGGGGAGCTGTTTTTT.

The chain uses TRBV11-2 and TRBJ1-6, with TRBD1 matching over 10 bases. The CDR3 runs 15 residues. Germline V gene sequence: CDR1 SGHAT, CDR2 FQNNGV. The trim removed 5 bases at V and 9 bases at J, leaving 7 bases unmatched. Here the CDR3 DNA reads TGTGCCAGCAGCCCAATCCGGGACAGGGGTTCACCCCTCCACTTT. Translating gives CASSPIRDRGSPLHF.

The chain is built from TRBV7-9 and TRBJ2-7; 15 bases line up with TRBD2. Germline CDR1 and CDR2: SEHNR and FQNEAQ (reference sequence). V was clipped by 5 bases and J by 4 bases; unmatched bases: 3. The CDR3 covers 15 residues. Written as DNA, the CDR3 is TGTGCCAGCAGCCCGGGACTAGCGGGGGGATACGAGCAGTACTTC. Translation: CASSPGLAGGYEQYF.

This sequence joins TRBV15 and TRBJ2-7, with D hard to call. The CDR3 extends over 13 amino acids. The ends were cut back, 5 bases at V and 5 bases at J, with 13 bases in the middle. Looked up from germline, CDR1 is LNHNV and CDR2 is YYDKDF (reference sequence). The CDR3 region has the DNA TGTGCCACCAGCCCGGGTGGGAATCACGAGCAGTACTTC. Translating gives CATSPGGNHEQYF.

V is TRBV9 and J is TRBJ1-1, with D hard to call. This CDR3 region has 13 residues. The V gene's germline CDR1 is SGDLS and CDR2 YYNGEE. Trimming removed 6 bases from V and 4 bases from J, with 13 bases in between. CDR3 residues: CASNTPGSTEAFF. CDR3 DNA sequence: TGTGCCAGCAACACTCCCGGCTCCACTGAAGCTTTCTTT.

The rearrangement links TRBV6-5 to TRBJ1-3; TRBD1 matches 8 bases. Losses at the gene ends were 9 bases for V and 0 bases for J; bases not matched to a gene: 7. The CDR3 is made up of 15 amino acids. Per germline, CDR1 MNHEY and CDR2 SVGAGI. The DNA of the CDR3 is TGTGCCAGATGTGACAGGGGAGCCTCTGGAAACACCATATATTTT. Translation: CARCDRGASGNTIYF.

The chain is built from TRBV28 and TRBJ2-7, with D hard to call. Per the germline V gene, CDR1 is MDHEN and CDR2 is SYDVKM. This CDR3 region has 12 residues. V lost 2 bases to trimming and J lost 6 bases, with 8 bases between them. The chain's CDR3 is CASSLKGSEQYF. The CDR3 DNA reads TGTGCCAGCAGTTTAAAGGGCAGCGAGCAGTACTTC.

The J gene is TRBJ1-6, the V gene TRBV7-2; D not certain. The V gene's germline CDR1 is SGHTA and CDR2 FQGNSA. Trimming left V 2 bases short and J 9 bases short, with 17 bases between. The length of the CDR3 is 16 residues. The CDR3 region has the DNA TGTGCCAGCAGCTTATCCCGGGAAAGAGAGGCTTCACCCCTCCACTTT. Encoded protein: CASSLSREREASPLHF.

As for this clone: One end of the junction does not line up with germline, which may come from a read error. CDR3 loop: CARSHGCRGGRKVGAGANVLTF. CDR3 sequence (DNA): TGTGCCCGCAGCCACGGGTGCCGGGGGGGGCGTAAGGTGGGTGCTGGGGCCAACGTCCTGACTTTC. The J gene is TRBJ2-6, the V gene TRBV3-1 (or the pseudogene TRBV3-2), with 8 bases lining up with TRBD2. This CDR3 has 22 residues. Germline V gene data show CDR1 as LGHDT and CDR2 as YNNKEL (reference sequence).

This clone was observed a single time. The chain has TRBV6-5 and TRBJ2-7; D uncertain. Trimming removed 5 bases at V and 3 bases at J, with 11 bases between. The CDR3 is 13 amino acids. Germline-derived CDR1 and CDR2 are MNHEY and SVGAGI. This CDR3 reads CASSLRIGYEQYF. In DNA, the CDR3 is TGTGCCAGCAGTCTCCGGATCGGCTACGAGCAGTACTTC.

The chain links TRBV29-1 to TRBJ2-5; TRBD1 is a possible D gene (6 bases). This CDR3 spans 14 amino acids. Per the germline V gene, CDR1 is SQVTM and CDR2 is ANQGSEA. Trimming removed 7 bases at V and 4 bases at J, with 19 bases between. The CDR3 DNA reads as TGCAGCGCCCGGGCACAGGGAAGGGGAGAGACCCAGTACTTC. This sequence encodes CSARAQGRGETQYF. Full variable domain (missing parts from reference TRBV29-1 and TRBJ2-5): SAVISQKPSRDICQRGTSLTIQCQVDSQVTMMFWYRQQPGQSLTLIATANQGSEATYESGFVIDKFPISRPNLTFSTLTVSNMSPEDSSIYLCSARAQGRGETQYFGPGTRLLVL.

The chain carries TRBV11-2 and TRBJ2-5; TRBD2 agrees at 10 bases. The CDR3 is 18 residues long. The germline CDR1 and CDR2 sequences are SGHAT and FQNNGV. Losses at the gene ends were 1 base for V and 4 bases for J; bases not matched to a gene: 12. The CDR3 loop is CASSLGRASGGAIETQYF. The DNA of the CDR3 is TGTGCCAGCAGCTTAGGAAGGGCTAGCGGGGGTGCAATAGAGACCCAGTACTTC.

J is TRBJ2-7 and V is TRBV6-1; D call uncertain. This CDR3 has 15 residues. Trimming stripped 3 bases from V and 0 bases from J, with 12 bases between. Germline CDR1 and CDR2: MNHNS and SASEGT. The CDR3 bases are TGTGCCAGCAGTGATAGGCAGGTAGGCTCCTACGAGCAGTACTTC. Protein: CASSDRQVGSYEQYF.

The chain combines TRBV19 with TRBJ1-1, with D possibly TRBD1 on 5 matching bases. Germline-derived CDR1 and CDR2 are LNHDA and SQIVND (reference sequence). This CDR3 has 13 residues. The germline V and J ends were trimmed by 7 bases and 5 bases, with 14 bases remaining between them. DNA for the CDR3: TGTGCCAGTACCATATGGGGGAAAACTGAAGCTTTCTTT. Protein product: CASTIWGKTEAFF. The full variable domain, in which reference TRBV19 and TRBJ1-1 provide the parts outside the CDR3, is DGGITQSPKYLFRKEGQNVTLSCEQNLNHDAMYWYRQDPGQGLRLIYYSQIVNDFQKGDIAEGYSVSREKKESFPLTVTSAQKNPTAFYLCASTIWGKTEAFFGQGTRLTVV.

The CDR3 coding sequence is TGTGCCATCAGTGAGCCCATCTTCTCGAATGGCTACACCTTC. This sequence encodes CAISEPIFSNGYTF. The chain employs TRBV10-3 and TRBJ1-2; D gene unclear. The length of the CDR3 is 14 residues. The germline V gene encodes CDR1 ENHRY and CDR2 SYGVKD. Trimming removed 2 bases from V and 6 bases from J, with 13 bases in between.

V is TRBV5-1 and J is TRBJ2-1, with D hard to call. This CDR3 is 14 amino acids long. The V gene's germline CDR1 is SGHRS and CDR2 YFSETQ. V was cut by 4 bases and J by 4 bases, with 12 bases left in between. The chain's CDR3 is CASSTIPNYNEQFF. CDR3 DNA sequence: TGCGCCAGCAGCACTATCCCGAATTACAATGAGCAGTTCTTC.

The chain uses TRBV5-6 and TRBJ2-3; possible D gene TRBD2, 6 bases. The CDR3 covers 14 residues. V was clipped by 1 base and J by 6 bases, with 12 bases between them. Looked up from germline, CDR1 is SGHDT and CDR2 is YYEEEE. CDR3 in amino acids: CASSLPRREDTQYF. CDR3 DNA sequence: TGTGCCAGCAGCTTGCCTAGGAGGGAGGATACGCAGTATTTT.